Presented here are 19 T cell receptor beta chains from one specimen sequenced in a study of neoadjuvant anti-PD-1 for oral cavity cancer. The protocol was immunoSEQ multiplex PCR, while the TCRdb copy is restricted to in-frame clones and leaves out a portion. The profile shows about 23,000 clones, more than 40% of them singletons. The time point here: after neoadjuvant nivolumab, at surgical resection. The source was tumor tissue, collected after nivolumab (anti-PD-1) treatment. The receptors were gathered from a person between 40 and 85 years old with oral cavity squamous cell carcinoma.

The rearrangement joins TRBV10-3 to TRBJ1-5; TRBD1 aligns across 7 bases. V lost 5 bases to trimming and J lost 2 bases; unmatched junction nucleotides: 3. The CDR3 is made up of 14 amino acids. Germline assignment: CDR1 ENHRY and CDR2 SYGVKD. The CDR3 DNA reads TGTGCCATCAGTAGCCAGGGGGGCAATCAGCCCCAGCATTTT. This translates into CAISSQGGNQPQHF.

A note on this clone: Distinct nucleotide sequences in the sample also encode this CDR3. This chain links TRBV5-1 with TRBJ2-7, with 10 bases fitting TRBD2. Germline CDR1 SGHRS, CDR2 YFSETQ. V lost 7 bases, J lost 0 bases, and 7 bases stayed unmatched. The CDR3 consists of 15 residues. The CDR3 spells CASRLAGDRSYEQYF. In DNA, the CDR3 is TGCGCCAGCCGCCTAGCGGGGGACCGCTCCTACGAGCAGTACTTC.

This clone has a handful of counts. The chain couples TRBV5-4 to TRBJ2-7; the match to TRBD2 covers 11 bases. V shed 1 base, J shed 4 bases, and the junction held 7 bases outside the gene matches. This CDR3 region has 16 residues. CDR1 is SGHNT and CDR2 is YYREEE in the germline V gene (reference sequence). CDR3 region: CASSLSLAGGYYEQYF. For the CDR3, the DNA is TGTGCCAGCAGCTTGAGTCTAGCGGGGGGATATTACGAGCAGTACTTC.

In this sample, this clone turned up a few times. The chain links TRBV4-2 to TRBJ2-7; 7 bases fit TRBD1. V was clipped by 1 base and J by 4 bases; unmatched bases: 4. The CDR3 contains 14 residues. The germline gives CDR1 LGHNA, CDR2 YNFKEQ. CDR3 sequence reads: CASSQGTGLYEQYF. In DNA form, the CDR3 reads TGTGCCAGCAGCCAAGGGACAGGATTATACGAGCAGTACTTC.

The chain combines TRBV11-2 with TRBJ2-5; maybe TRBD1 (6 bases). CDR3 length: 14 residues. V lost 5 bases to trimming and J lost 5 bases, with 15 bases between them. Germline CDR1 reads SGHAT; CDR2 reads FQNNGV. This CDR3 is CASSPGHLEETQYF. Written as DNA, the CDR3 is TGTGCCAGCAGCCCGGGACATCTCGAGGAGACCCAGTACTTC.

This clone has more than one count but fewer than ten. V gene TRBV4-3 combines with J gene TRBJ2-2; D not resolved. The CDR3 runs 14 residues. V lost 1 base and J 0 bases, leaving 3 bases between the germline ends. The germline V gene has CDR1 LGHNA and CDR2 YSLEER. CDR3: CASSQAANTGELFF. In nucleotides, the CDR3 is TGCGCCAGCAGCCAAGCGGCGAACACCGGGGAGCTGTTTTTT.

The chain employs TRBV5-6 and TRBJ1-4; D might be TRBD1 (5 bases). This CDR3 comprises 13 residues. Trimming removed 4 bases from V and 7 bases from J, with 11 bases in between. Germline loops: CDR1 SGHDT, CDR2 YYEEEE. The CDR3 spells CASSAGGSEKLFF. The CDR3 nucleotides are TGTGCCAGCAGCGCGGGGGGGAGTGAAAAACTGTTTTTT.

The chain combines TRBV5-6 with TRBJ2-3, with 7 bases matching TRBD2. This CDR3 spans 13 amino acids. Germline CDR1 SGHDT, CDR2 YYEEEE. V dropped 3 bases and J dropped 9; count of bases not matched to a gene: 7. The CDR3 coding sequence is TGTGCCAGCAGCTCCGGTGGGACTAAGACGCAGTATTTT. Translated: CASSSGGTKTQYF.

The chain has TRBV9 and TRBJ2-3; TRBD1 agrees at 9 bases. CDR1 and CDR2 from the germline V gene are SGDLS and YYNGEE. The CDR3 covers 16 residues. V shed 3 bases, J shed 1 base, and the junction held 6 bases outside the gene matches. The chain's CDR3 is CASSAGTGRGTDTQYF. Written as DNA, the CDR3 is TGTGCCAGCAGCGCCGGGACAGGGCGGGGCACAGATACGCAGTATTTT.

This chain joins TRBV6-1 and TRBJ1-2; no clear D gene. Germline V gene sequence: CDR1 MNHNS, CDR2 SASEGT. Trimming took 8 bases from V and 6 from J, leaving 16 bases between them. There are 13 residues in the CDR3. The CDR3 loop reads CASGVLDLHGYTF. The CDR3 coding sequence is TGTGCCAGCGGTGTACTGGACCTGCATGGCTACACCTTC.

CDR3 amino acids: CASSASGGADTQYF. The CDR3, as DNA: TGTGCCAGCTCGGCGAGCGGGGGGGCAGATACGCAGTATTTT. V usage is TRBV18 and J usage is TRBJ2-3; TRBD2 matches 10 bases. CDR3 length: 14 amino acids. J lost 4 bases, V lost 6 bases, and 4 bases had no gene match. Germline V gene data show CDR1 as KGHSH and CDR2 as LQKENI. The full variable domain, with the rest looked up from reference TRBV18 and TRBJ2-3, is NAGVMQNPRHLVRRRGQEARLRCSPMKGHSHVYWYRQLPEEGLKFMVYLQKENIIDESGMPKERFSAEFPKEGPSILRIQQVVRGDSAAYFCASSASGGADTQYFGPGTRLTVL.

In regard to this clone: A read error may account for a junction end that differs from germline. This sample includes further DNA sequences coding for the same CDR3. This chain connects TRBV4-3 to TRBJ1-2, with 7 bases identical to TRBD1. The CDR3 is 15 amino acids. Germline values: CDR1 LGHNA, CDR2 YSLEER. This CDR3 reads CASSQGKTGEGGYTF. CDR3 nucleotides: TGCGCCAGCAGCCAAGGGAAAACAGGGGAGGGTGGCTACACCTTT.

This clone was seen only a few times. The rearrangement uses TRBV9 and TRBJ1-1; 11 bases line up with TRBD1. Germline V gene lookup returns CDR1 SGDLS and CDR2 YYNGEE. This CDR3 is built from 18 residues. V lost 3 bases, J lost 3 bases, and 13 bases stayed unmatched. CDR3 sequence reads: CASSAHRDRGGFDTEAFF. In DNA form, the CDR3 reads TGTGCCAGCAGCGCTCACCGGGACAGGGGGGGATTTGACACTGAAGCTTTCTTT.

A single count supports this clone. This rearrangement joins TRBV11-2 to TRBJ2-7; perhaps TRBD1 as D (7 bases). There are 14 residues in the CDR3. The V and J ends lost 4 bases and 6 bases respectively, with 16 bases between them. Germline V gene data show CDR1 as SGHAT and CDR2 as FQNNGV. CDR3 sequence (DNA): TGTGCCAGCAGCTCAGGGGGGCACGTGGGCGAGCAGTACTTC. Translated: CASSSGGHVGEQYF. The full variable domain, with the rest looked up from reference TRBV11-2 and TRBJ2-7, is EAGVAQSPRYKIIEKRQSVAFWCNPISGHATLYWYQQILGQGPKLLIQFQNNGVVDDSQLPKDRFSAERLKGVDSTLKIQPAKLEDSAVYLCASSSGGHVGEQYFGPGTRLTVT.

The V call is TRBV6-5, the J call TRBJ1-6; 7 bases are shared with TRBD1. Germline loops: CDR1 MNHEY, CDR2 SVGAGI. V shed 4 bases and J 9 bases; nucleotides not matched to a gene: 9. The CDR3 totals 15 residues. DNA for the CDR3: TGTGCCAGCAGTTTCGGGACAGCCAGGGGTTCACCCCTCCACTTT. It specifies CASSFGTARGSPLHF.

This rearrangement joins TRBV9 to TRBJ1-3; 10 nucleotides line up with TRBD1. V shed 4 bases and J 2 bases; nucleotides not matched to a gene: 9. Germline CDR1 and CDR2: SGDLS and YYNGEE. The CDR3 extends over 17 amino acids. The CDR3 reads CASSQFGQGVTGNTIYF. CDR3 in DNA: TGTGCCAGCAGCCAATTTGGACAGGGGGTCACTGGAAACACCATATATTTT.

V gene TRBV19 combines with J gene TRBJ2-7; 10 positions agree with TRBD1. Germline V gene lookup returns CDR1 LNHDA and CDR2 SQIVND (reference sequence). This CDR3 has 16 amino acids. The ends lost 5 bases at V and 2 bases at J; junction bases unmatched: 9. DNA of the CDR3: TGTGCCAGTAGTCCGCCGGGACAGGGGAAAACCTACGAGCAGTACTTC. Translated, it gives CASSPPGQGKTYEQYF.

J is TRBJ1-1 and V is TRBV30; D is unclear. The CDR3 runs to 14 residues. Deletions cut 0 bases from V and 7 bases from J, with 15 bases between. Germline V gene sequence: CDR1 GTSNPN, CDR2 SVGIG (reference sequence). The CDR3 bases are TGTGCCTGGAGTGTTAGTGTAATAACAGTTGAAGCTTTCTTT. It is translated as CAWSVSVITVEAFF. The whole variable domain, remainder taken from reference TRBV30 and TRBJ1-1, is SQTIHQWPATLVQPVGSPLSLECTVEGTSNPNLYWYRQAAGRGLQLLFYSVGIGQISSEVPQNLSASRPQDRQFILSSKKLLLSDSGFYLCAWSVSVITVEAFFGQGTRLTVV.

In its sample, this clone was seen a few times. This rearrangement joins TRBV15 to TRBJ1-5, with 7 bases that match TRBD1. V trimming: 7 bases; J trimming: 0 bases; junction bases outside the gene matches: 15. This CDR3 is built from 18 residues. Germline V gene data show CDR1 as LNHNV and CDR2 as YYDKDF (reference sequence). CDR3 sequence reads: CATIWTGRLGVSNQPQHF. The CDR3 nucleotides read TGTGCCACCATCTGGACAGGCAGATTGGGAGTTAGCAATCAGCCCCAGCATTTT.